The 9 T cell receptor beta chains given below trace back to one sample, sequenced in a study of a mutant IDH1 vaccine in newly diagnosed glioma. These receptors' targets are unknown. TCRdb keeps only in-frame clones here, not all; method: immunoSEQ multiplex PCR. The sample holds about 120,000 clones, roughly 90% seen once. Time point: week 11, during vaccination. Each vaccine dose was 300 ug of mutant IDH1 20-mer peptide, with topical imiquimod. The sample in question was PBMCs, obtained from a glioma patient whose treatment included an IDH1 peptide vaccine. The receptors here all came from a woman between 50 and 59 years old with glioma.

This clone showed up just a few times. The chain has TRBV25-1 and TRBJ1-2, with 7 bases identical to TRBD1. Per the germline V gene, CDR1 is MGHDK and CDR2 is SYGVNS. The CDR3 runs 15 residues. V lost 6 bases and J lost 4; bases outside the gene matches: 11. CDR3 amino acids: CASSPPRGRLYGYTF. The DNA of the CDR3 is TGTGCCAGCAGCCCGCCGAGGGGGCGACTCTATGGCTACACCTTC.

This CDR3 reads CATSRDNRGVGEQYF. The CDR3 DNA sequence: TGTGCCACCAGCAGGGACAACAGGGGGGTGGGCGAGCAGTACTTC. The genes are TRBV15 and TRBJ2-7, with TRBD1 matching over 8 bases. The CDR3 consists of 15 residues. The junction had 10 bases not matched to a gene; V was cut back by 3 bases and J by 6 bases. Germline V CDR1 and CDR2: LNHNV, YYDKDF (reference sequence). The variable domain in full, completed from reference TRBV15 and TRBJ2-7, reads DAMVIQNPRYQVTQFGKPVTLSCSQTLNHNVMYWYQQKSSQAPKLLFHYYDKDFNNEADTPDNFQSRRPNTSFCFLDIRSPGLGDTAMYLCATSRDNRGVGEQYFGPGTRLTVT.

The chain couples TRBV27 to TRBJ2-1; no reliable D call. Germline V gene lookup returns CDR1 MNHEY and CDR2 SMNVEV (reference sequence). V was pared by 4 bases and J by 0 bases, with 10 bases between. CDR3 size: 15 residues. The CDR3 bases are TGTGCCAGCAGTTCCCGGGTGAGCTCCTACAATGAGCAGTTCTTC. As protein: CASSSRVSSYNEQFF.

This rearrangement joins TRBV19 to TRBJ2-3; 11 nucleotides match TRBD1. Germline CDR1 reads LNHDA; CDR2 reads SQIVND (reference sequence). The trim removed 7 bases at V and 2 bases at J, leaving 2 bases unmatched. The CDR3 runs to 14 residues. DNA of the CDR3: TGTGCCAGTATAGGACAGGGGGCCACAGATACGCAGTATTTT. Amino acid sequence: CASIGQGATDTQYF.

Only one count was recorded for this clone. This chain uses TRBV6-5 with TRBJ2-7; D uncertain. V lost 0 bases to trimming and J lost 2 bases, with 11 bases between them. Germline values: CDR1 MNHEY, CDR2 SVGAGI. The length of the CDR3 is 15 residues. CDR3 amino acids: CASSYSKRGPYEQYF. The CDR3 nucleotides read TGTGCCAGCAGTTACTCGAAGCGTGGTCCCTACGAGCAGTACTTC.

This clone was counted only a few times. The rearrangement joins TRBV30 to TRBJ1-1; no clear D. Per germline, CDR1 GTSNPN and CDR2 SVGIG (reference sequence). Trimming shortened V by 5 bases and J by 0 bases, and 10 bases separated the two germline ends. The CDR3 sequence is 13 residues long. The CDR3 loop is CAWRLTLNTEAFF. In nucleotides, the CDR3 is TGTGCCTGGCGTCTTACTCTGAACACTGAAGCTTTCTTT.

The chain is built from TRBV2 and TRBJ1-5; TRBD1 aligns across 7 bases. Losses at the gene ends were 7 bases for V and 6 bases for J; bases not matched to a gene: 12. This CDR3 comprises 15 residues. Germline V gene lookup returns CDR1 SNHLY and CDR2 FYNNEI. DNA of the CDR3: TGTGCCAGCATAGGTACAGGGGTGGTCGGTCAGCCCCAGCATTTT. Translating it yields CASIGTGVVGQPQHF.

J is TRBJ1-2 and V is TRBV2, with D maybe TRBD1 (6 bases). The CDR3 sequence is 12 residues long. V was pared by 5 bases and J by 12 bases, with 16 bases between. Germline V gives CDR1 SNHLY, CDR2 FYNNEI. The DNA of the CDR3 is TGTGCCAGCAGTTCCGCAGGGGCAAAAAACACCTTC. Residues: CASSSAGAKNTF.

The CDR3 reads CASSLGQSARVNTEAFF. For the CDR3, the DNA is TGCGCCAGCAGCCTGGGACAGTCTGCAAGGGTGAACACTGAAGCTTTCTTT. The chain carries TRBV5-1 and TRBJ1-1, with 7 bases fitting TRBD1. The CDR3 is 17 amino acids. CDR1 and CDR2 from the germline V gene are SGHRS and YFSETQ. V gave up 4 bases and J gave up 0 bases; unmatched junction bases: 12. Drawing the rest from reference TRBV5-1 and TRBJ1-1, the complete variable domain is KAGVTQTPRYLIKTRGQQVTLSCSPISGHRSVSWYQQTPGQGLQFLFEYFSETQRNKGNFPGRFSGRQFSNSRSEMNVSTLELGDSALYLCASSLGQSARVNTEAFFGQGTRLTVV.